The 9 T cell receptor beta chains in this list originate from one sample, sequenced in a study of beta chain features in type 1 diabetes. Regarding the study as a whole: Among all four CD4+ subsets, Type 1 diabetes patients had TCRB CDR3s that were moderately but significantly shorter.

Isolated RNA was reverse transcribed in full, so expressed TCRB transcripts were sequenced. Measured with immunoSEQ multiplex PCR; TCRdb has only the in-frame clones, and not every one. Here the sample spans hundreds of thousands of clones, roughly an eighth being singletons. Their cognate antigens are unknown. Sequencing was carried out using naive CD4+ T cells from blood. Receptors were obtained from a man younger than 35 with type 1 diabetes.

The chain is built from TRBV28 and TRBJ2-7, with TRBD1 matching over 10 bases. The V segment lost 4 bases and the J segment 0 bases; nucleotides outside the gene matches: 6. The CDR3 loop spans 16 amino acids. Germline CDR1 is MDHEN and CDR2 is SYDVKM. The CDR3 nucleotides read TGTGCCAGCAGTTCCTACAGGACAGGGGGCTCCTACGAGCAGTACTTC. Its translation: CASSSYRTGGSYEQYF.

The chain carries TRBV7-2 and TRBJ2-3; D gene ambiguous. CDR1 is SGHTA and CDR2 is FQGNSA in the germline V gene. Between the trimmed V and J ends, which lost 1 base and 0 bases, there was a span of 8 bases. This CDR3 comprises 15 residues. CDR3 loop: CASSLVLTSTDTQYF. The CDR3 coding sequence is TGTGCCAGCAGCTTAGTTCTGACTAGCACAGATACGCAGTATTTT. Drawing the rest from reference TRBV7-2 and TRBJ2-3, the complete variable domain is GAGVSQSPSNKVTEKGKDVELRCDPISGHTALYWYRQSLGQGLEFLIYFQGNSAPDKSGLPSDRFSAERTGGSVSTLTIQRTQQEDSAVYLCASSLVLTSTDTQYFGPGTRLTVL.

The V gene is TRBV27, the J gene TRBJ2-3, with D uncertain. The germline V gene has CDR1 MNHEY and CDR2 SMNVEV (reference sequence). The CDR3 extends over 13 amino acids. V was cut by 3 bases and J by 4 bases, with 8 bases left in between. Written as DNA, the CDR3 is TGTGCCAGCAGTTTCCGGAGTGCAGATACGCAGTATTTT. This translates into CASSFRSADTQYF.

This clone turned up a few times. The CDR3, as DNA: TGTGCCAGCAGTTTATCTCCAGTTACAGATACGCAGTATTTT. Translating gives CASSLSPVTDTQYF. The gene calls are TRBV27 and TRBJ2-3, with D unresolved. Per germline, CDR1 MNHEY and CDR2 SMNVEV (reference sequence). Between the trimmed V and J ends, which lost 0 bases and 3 bases, there was a span of 7 bases. The CDR3 is 14 amino acids.

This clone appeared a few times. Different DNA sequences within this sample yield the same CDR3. The CDR3: CASSIEGNQPQHF. DNA of the CDR3: TGTGCCAGTAGTATAGAAGGGAATCAGCCCCAGCATTTT. The chain recombines TRBV19 with TRBJ1-5; D remains ambiguous. From germline, CDR1 is LNHDA and CDR2 SQIVND (reference sequence). Trimming took off 0 bases at V and 4 bases at J, with 4 bases between the two ends. The CDR3 totals 13 residues.

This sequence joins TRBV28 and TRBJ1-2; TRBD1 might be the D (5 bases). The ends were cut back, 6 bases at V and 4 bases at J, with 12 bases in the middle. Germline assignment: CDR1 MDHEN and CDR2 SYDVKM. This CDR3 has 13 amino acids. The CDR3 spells CASRSGGGYGYTF. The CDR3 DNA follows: TGTGCCAGCAGGAGCGGTGGGGGCTATGGCTACACCTTC.

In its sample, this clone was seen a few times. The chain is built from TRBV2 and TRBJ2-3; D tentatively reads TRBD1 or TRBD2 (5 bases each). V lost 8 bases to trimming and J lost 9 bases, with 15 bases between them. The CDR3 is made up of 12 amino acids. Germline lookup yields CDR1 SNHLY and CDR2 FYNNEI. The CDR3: CASSPGPPTQYF. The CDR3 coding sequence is TGTGCCAGCTCTCCGGGGCCCCCCACGCAGTATTTT.

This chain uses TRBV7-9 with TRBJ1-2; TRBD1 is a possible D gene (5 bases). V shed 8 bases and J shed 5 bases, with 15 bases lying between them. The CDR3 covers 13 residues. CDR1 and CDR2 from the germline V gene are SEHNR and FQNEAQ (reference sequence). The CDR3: CASRQGGGYGYTF. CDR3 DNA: TGTGCCAGCCGGCAGGGAGGAGGGTATGGCTACACCTTC.

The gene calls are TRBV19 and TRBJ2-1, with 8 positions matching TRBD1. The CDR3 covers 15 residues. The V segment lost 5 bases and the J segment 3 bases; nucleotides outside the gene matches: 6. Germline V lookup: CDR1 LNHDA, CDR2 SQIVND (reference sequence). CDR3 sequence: CASSSGQGGYNEQFF. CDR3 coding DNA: TGTGCCAGTAGTTCTGGACAGGGAGGCTACAATGAGCAGTTCTTC.